Following are 5 T cell receptor beta chains from one sample sequenced in a study of blood T cells in healthy people across ages. It was with a sample-barcoded 5' primer and a J-beta primer mix that a second PCR of roughly 7 to 12 cycles was run. MiXCR was run by TCRdb on the 5' RACE reads, yielding one entry per CDR3 protein. This sample has approximately 810,000 distinct CDR3 sequences, with 30% to 45% found just once. Sequencing was carried out using blood. The origin of the receptors is a young man in good health.

There are a few counts of this clonotype. The J gene is TRBJ1-1, the V gene TRBV6-6; no reliable D call. This CDR3 is built from 13 residues. The V end was cut by 2 bases, the J end by 1 base, with 5 bases between. Per germline, CDR1 MNHNY and CDR2 SVGAGI (reference sequence). As DNA, the CDR3 is TGTGCCAGCAGTTACATCCAGAACACTGAAGCTTTCTTT. Protein: CASSYIQNTEAFF.

The sample holds a few counts of this clonotype. The chain employs TRBV20-1 and TRBJ1-1, with D unclear. Germline V gene sequence: CDR1 DFQATT, CDR2 SNEGSKA (reference sequence). The CDR3 has 13 amino acids. Trimming shortened V by 1 base and J by 7 bases, and 13 bases separated the two germline ends. In DNA, the CDR3 is TGCAGTGCTAGAGGCCTTAACCTGGATGAAGCTTTCTTT. The encoded protein is CSARGLNLDEAFF.

This clonotype has only a few counts. The rearrangement joins TRBV14 to TRBJ2-1; D perhaps matches TRBD1 (6 bases). CDR3 length: 17 amino acids. Germline values: CDR1 SGHDN, CDR2 FVKESK. V dropped 4 bases and J dropped 3 bases, with 19 bases sitting between them. CDR3 coding DNA: TGTGCCAGCAGCCGCGGGTCGCTTGGACAGATCTACAATGAGCAGTTCTTC. This codes for CASSRGSLGQIYNEQFF. Together with reference TRBV14 and TRBJ2-1, the CDR3 gives the full variable domain: EAGVTQFPSHSVIEKGQTVTLRCDPISGHDNLYWYRRVMGKEIKFLLHFVKESKQDESGMPNNRFLAERTGGTYSTLKVQPAELEDSGVYFCASSRGSLGQIYNEQFFGPGTRLTVL.

The chain recombines TRBV20-1 with TRBJ2-1; TRBD2 aligns across 9 bases. The trim removed 3 bases at V and 0 bases at J, leaving 12 bases unmatched. CDR3 length: 18 amino acids. Germline assignment: CDR1 DFQATT and CDR2 SNEGSKA (reference sequence). The CDR3 loop is CSARGTGAGGSSYNEQFF. In DNA, the CDR3 is TGCAGTGCTAGGGGGACGGGAGCGGGGGGCAGCTCCTACAATGAGCAGTTCTTC.

The table lists this clonotype with a few counts. This sequence joins TRBV12-3 or TRBV12-4 and TRBJ1-1; no firm D call. The germline V and J ends were trimmed by 5 bases and 3 bases, with 13 bases remaining between them. The CDR3 is 14 residues long. The CDR3 reads CASSPVNLDTEAFF. The CDR3 DNA follows: TGTGCCAGCAGTCCCGTTAATCTTGACACTGAAGCTTTCTTT.